The 5 T cell receptor beta chains listed next were all sequenced from one sample in a study of cytomegalovirus exposure and HLA in healthy donors. Vbeta (60) and Jbeta (13) primers were used in the PCR. Profiled with immunoSEQ multiplex PCR; TCRdb holds only in-frame clones, not every one. Recorded here are about 72,000 clones; the top ten clones represent approximately 5.3%. The sample comprised PBMCs. Receptors were obtained from a woman in her forties in good health and CMV-seropositive.

This chain links TRBV5-1 with TRBJ2-7; 10 nucleotides line up with TRBD1. CDR3 length: 14 amino acids. The J segment lost 5 bases and the V segment lost 2 bases, leaving 4 bases of the junction unmatched. Germline V gene sequence: CDR1 SGHRS, CDR2 YFSETQ. The CDR3 sequence: CASSFSGTGDEQYF. The CDR3 DNA sequence: TGCGCCAGCAGCTTTTCCGGGACAGGGGACGAGCAGTACTTC.

The J gene is TRBJ1-6, the V gene TRBV7-6; D is ambiguous. The germline V and J ends were trimmed by 1 base and 5 bases, with 9 bases remaining between them. Germline V gene sequence: CDR1 SGHVS, CDR2 FNYEAQ. The CDR3 runs to 15 residues. CDR3 sequence: CASSLVSADNSPLHF. CDR3 DNA sequence: TGTGCCAGCAGCTTAGTGTCAGCGGATAATTCACCCCTCCACTTT.

This sequence joins TRBV19 and TRBJ2-7; D is possibly TRBD1 (5 bases). The CDR3 length is 15 residues. Germline CDR1 LNHDA, CDR2 SQIVND (reference sequence). Trimming stripped 1 base from V and 3 bases from J, with 13 bases between. The CDR3, as DNA: TGTGCCAGTAGTATAGGGCAGGGCCCCTACTACGAGCAGTACTTC. Encoded protein: CASSIGQGPYYEQYF.

This rearrangement joins TRBV11-3 to TRBJ1-1, with unresolved D. Trimming took 1 base from V and 0 from J, leaving 3 bases between them. The CDR3 has 13 residues. The germline V gene has CDR1 SGHNT and CDR2 YENEEA. CDR3 coding DNA: TGTGCCAGCAGCTTAGTCATGAACACTGAAGCTTTCTTT. It yields the protein CASSLVMNTEAFF.

The V and J genes are TRBV2 and TRBJ1-1; TRBD1 matches 9 bases. This CDR3 has 13 residues. Germline CDR1 is SNHLY and CDR2 is FYNNEI. With 7 bases clipped from V and 3 bases from J, the junction kept 3 bases outside the gene matches. In DNA, the CDR3 is TGTGCCAGCACCGGACAGGGGTACACTGAAGCTTTCTTT. The encoded protein is CASTGQGYTEAFF.